Below, 5 T cell receptor beta chains from the same sample are listed, as sequenced in a study of CD8 T cells in Susac syndrome. The authors reverse transcribed roughly 0.5 to 1 ug RNA with random hexamers. MiXCR, run by TCRdb on the immunoSEQ multiplex PCR reads, gives a single entry per CDR3 protein. This repertoire shows about 18,000 distinct CDR3 sequences, 85% to 95% found once; its top ten account for approximately 0.23%. The sequenced material came from CD8+ T cells from PBMCs. The source is a human donor in good health.

The chain combines TRBV5-1 with TRBJ2-7; the match to TRBD2 covers 7 bases. The CDR3 is 14 residues long. Germline CDR1 reads SGHRS; CDR2 reads YFSETQ. V shed 4 bases, J shed 4 bases, and the junction held 8 bases outside the gene matches. For the CDR3, the DNA is TGCGCCAGCAGCACCAGCGGGACCGAGTACGAGCAGTACTTC. Amino acids: CASSTSGTEYEQYF. The entire variable domain, with the rest obtained from reference TRBV5-1 and TRBJ2-7, is as follows: KAGVTQTPRYLIKTRGQQVTLSCSPISGHRSVSWYQQTPGQGLQFLFEYFSETQRNKGNFPGRFSGRQFSNSRSEMNVSTLELGDSALYLCASSTSGTEYEQYFGPGTRLTVT.

The chain couples TRBV15 to TRBJ2-5, with TRBD2 matching 11 bases. Trimming at V came to 1 base and at J to 10 bases, leaving 11 bases not matched to a gene. Per the germline V gene, CDR1 is LNHNV and CDR2 is YYDKDF (reference sequence). The CDR3 extends over 16 amino acids. CDR3 loop: CATSRAGLAAVDDQYF. The CDR3 DNA reads TGTGCCACCAGCAGAGCGGGACTAGCGGCGGTGGACGACCAGTACTTC.

The chain is built from TRBV4-1 and TRBJ2-3, with 11 bases matching TRBD2. With 8 bases clipped from V and 5 bases from J, the junction kept 9 bases outside the gene matches. The germline CDR1 and CDR2 sequences are MGHRA and YSYEKL. The CDR3 contains 15 residues. This chain's CDR3 is CASRGIAGGEDTQYF. The CDR3 coding sequence is TGCGCCAGCCGTGGGATAGCGGGAGGGGAAGATACGCAGTATTTT.

The J gene is TRBJ2-7, the V gene TRBV10-3; perhaps TRBD2 as D (6 bases). CDR1 is ENHRY and CDR2 is SYGVKD in the germline V gene. Between the trimmed V and J ends, which lost 6 bases and 4 bases, there was a span of 19 bases. CDR3 length equals 15 residues. The CDR3 spells CAIRAGTAGGYEQYF. The CDR3 DNA is TGTGCCATCAGAGCTGGGACCGCCGGGGGTTACGAGCAGTACTTC.

This rearrangement joins TRBV10-3 to TRBJ2-7; TRBD2 agrees at 9 bases. The ends lost 8 bases at V and 4 bases at J; junction bases unmatched: 12. Germline assignment: CDR1 ENHRY and CDR2 SYGVKD. This CDR3 region has 15 residues. The CDR3 loop is CAIRTLAGVGYEQYF. Here the CDR3 DNA reads TGTGCCATCCGTACTTTAGCGGGAGTAGGGTACGAGCAGTACTTC.